Listed below are T cell receptor beta chains from one sample, sequenced in a study of shared clonotypes between healthy human individuals. Libraries were prepared by immunoSEQ multiplex PCR; TCRdb keeps only in-frame clonotypes and omits some of them. In the table there are about 2,200,000 clones, under 95% of which are singletons. Sequenced sample: naive CD8+ T cells from PBMCs. The receptors were gathered from a man younger than 35 in good health. Some clones in this sample may be carry-over from other donors' samples. Each CDR3 is given with its conserved first and last residue. D genes are given only for firm matches. The size field is filled for only some rows; it gives once, few, many or a size class.

clone_size,d_call,v_call,j_call,cdr3_aa,cdr3_nt
.,TRBD1,TRBV2,TRBJ2-1,CASSVWDRGPNEQFF,TGTGCCAGCAGTGTTTGGGACAGGGGTCCCAATGAGCAGTTCTTC
.,TRBD1,TRBV30,TRBJ2-6,CAWSADLTGVGANVLTF,TGTGCCTGGAGCGCCGACCTGACAGGGGTTGGGGCCAACGTCCTGACTTTC
few,.,TRBV27,TRBJ1-1,CASSPSGHPNTEAFF,TGTGCCAGCAGTCCCTCGGGACATCCGAACACTGAAGCTTTCTTT
.,.,TRBV27,TRBJ1-1,CASSLLLNTEAFF,TGTGCCAGCAGCCTACTACTGAACACTGAAGCTTTCTTT
.,.,TRBV27,TRBJ1-2,CASSYAGIAASGYTF,TGTGCCAGCAGTTACGCAGGGATCGCAGCTAGTGGCTACACCTTC
.,TRBD2,TRBV5-4,TRBJ2-1,CASSLLLAGRYNEQFF,TGTGCCAGCAGCCTCCTACTAGCGGGGCGCTACAATGAGCAGTTCTTC
.,.,TRBV25-1,TRBJ1-2,CASSGQGLDGYTF,TGTGCCAGCAGTGGTCAAGGGCTAGATGGCTACACCTTC
.,.,TRBV11-2,TRBJ2-7,CASSLVASEQYF,TGTGCCAGCAGCTTAGTCGCGAGCGAGCAGTACTTC
.,.,TRBV4-1,TRBJ2-3,CASSPGRGTEADTQYF,TGCGCCAGCAGTCCCGGGCGCGGGACGGAGGCAGATACGCAGTATTTT
.,.,TRBV28,TRBJ1-1,CASRLTAFPRNTEAFF,TGTGCCAGCAGGTTAACAGCTTTCCCAAGGAACACTGAAGCTTTCTTT
.,.,TRBV7-9,TRBJ2-6,CASPGTIANVLTF,TGTGCCAGCCCGGGGACCATAGCCAACGTCCTGACTTTC
.,TRBD2,TRBV7-8,TRBJ2-1,CASSLGLRLAGPNEQFF,TGTGCCAGCAGCTTAGGCCTTCGACTAGCGGGCCCTAATGAGCAGTTCTTC
once,.,TRBV9,TRBJ2-1,CASSVGSPGEQFF,TGTGCCAGCAGCGTAGGTAGTCCGGGGGAGCAGTTCTTC
.,.,TRBV5-6,TRBJ2-3,CASSRTDTQYF,TGTGCCAGCAGCAGAACAGATACGCAGTATTTT
.,.,TRBV27,TRBJ2-7,CASSPGLALGEQYF,TGTGCCAGCAGTCCCGGGTTAGCTCTGGGGGAGCAGTACTTC
.,.,TRBV27,TRBJ1-1,CASSLSTGNTEAFF,TGTGCCAGCAGTTTATCGACCGGGAACACTGAAGCTTTCTTT
.,TRBD1,TRBV18,TRBJ2-7,CASSLDLDRGYTYEQYF,TGTGCCAGCTCCCTCGACCTGGACAGGGGTTACACCTACGAGCAGTACTTC
.,.,TRBV10-1,TRBJ2-7,CASSEKGVGDEQYF,TGCGCCAGCAGTGAAAAGGGGGTTGGTGACGAGCAGTACTTC
.,.,TRBV10-3,TRBJ1-3,CAISEGNGNTIYF,TGTGCCATCAGTGAGGGAAATGGAAACACCATATATTTT
.,TRBD2,TRBV7-8,TRBJ2-7,CASKPRTSGREEQYF,TGTGCCAGCAAACCCAGGACTAGCGGGAGAGAAGAGCAGTACTTC
.,.,TRBV7-2,TRBJ1-2,CASSLAGSSYGYTF,TGTGCCAGCAGCTTAGCGGGGAGCAGCTATGGCTACACCTTC
.,.,TRBV27,TRBJ2-7,CASSLVGNSYEQYF,TGTGCCAGCAGTTTAGTCGGGAACTCCTACGAGCAGTACTTC
.,TRBD2,TRBV5-1,TRBJ2-1,CASKTGGPYNEQFF,TGCGCCAGCAAGACGGGAGGGCCCTACAATGAGCAGTTCTTC
.,.,TRBV29-1,TRBJ1-2,CSARDPTNYGYTF,TGCAGCGCTAGGGACCCAACTAACTATGGCTACACCTTC
.,TRBD1,TRBV9,TRBJ2-3,CASSVERTGADTQYF,TGTGCCAGCAGCGTCGAAAGGACAGGCGCAGATACGCAGTATTTT
.,.,TRBV25-1,TRBJ1-2,CASSETGLRGYTF,TGTGCCAGCAGTGAGACGGGTCTACGGGGCTACACCTTC
.,.,TRBV9,TRBJ2-2,CASSVGRGELFF,TGTGCCAGCAGCGTAGGTCGGGGGGAGCTGTTTTTT
.,.,TRBV27,TRBJ2-7,CASSLTVTQGDEQYF,TGTGCCAGCAGTTTAACGGTCACACAGGGCGACGAGCAGTACTTC